A single sample is the source of the 15 T cell receptor beta chains below, sequenced in a study of blood T cell repertoires in COVID-19. Using immunoSEQ multiplex PCR, the repertoire was profiled, and TCRdb retains in-frame clones only, with some absent. The sample holds roughly 68,000 clones, 70% to 85% seen once. Sequenced input: peripheral blood. These receptors all stem from an older man with active COVID-19.

The chain is built from TRBV6-4 and TRBJ2-1, with D possibly TRBD2 on 7 matching bases. Germline lookup yields CDR1 MRHNA and CDR2 SNTAGT. V was pared by 6 bases and J by 9 bases, with 21 bases between. The CDR3 covers 15 residues. The CDR3 is CASSTIGRGRGEQFF. Here the CDR3 DNA reads TGTGCCAGCAGCACCATAGGGCGGGGGCGAGGTGAGCAGTTCTTC.

The chain joins TRBV6-5 to TRBJ1-1, with a weak D call TRBD1 (6 bases). CDR1 is MNHEY and CDR2 is SVGAGI in the germline V gene. Trimming removed 7 bases from V and 4 bases from J, with 16 bases in between. This CDR3 region has 14 residues. The CDR3 region is CASTEGGGGTEAFF. The CDR3 DNA reads as TGTGCCAGCACCGAGGGCGGGGGCGGCACTGAAGCTTTCTTT.

V gene TRBV7-8 combines with J gene TRBJ2-5; 9 nucleotides match TRBD2. The CDR3 sequence is 16 residues long. The trim removed 4 bases at V and 2 bases at J, leaving 8 bases unmatched. From germline, CDR1 is SGHVS and CDR2 FQNEAQ. The CDR3 region is CASSYRTSAEQETQYF. In DNA form, the CDR3 reads TGTGCCAGCAGCTACAGGACTAGCGCGGAACAAGAGACCCAGTACTTC.

The chain is built from TRBV3-1 (or the pseudogene TRBV3-2) and TRBJ1-6, with TRBD1 matching over 7 bases. This CDR3 is 18 amino acids long. Trimming took 3 bases from V and 7 from J; bases not matched to a gene: 15. CDR1 and CDR2 from the germline V gene are LGHDT and YNNKEL (reference sequence). CDR3 amino acids: CASSQRESRQGENSPLHF. The CDR3 region has the DNA TGTGCCAGCAGCCAGAGGGAATCCCGACAGGGCGAGAATTCACCCCTCCACTTT.

This chain links TRBV10-3 with TRBJ1-5; 7 bases fit TRBD1. V lost 0 bases to trimming and J lost 5 bases; unmatched junction nucleotides: 4. This CDR3 comprises 15 residues. From germline, CDR1 is ENHRY and CDR2 SYGVKD. In nucleotides, the CDR3 is TGTGCCATCAGTGAGTCGGGACAGTGGGATCAGCCCCAGCATTTT. This sequence encodes CAISESGQWDQPQHF.

In its sample, this clone was seen once. V gene TRBV10-3 combines with J gene TRBJ1-2; weak D call: TRBD1 (6 bases). The germline CDR1 and CDR2 sequences are ENHRY and SYGVKD. The CDR3 contains 17 residues. V lost 3 bases and J lost 4, with 21 bases in between. CDR3 amino acids: CAISDYEDTQGSYGYTF. The DNA for the CDR3 is TGTGCCATCAGTGACTACGAAGACACACAGGGTAGCTATGGCTACACCTTC.

This sequence joins TRBV2 and TRBJ2-3; D is perhaps TRBD2 (7 bases). The germline V gene encodes CDR1 SNHLY and CDR2 FYNNEI. The CDR3 length is 17 residues. The V end lost 6 bases, the J end lost 6 bases, and 25 bases lay between the germline ends. The CDR3: CASSPILFGGAPDTQYF. For the CDR3, the DNA is TGTGCCAGCAGCCCCATACTCTTTGGGGGGGCGCCTGATACGCAGTATTTT.

V is TRBV7-2 and J is TRBJ1-4; unclear D gene. Looked up from germline, CDR1 is SGHTA and CDR2 is FQGNSA. The CDR3 is made up of 12 amino acids. With 6 bases removed from V and 7 bases from J, the gap between germline ends came to 9 bases. The CDR3 here is CASSNRGEKLFF. The DNA for the CDR3 is TGTGCCAGCAGTAACCGGGGTGAAAAACTGTTTTTT.

The chain carries TRBV7-2 and TRBJ2-7; 7 positions match TRBD1. Germline V gene data show CDR1 as SGHTA and CDR2 as FQGNSA. Germline trimming cut 4 bases from V and 3 bases from J; bases unmatched to any gene: 6. CDR3 length equals 14 residues. The CDR3 coding sequence is TGTGCCAGCAGCTCTACGGGACAGATCTACGAGCAGTACTTC. Residues: CASSSTGQIYEQYF.

The chain joins TRBV2 to TRBJ2-4; 7 nucleotides match TRBD1. CDR3 size: 17 residues. The ends lost 6 bases at V and 0 bases at J; junction bases unmatched: 11. The germline V gene has CDR1 SNHLY and CDR2 FYNNEI. The CDR3 DNA is TGTGCCAGCAGCGATACGGGACAGCCAAGAGCCAAAAACATTCAGTACTTC. Protein product: CASSDTGQPRAKNIQYF.

J is TRBJ2-7 and V is TRBV28; 10 bases map to TRBD2. Trimming cost V 2 bases and J 2 bases; bases outside gene matches: 3. The germline CDR1 and CDR2 sequences are MDHEN and SYDVKM. This CDR3 is built from 15 residues. In DNA form, the CDR3 reads TGTGCCAGCAGTTTACTCGGACTAGCGGCCTACGAGCAGTACTTC. Translating gives CASSLLGLAAYEQYF.

The gene calls are TRBV6-5 and TRBJ1-3; possibly TRBD1 for D (6 bases). The V end was cut by 6 bases, the J end by 0 bases, with 12 bases between. The CDR3 is 15 residues long. Germline lookup yields CDR1 MNHEY and CDR2 SVGAGI. Here the CDR3 DNA reads TGTGCCAGCAGCCGAGGACAGAGCTCTGGAAACACCATATATTTT. This translates into CASSRGQSSGNTIYF.

This sequence joins TRBV2 and TRBJ2-1; 7 bases are shared with TRBD2. CDR3 length: 14 residues. Germline CDR1 reads SNHLY; CDR2 reads FYNNEI. V lost 6 bases and J lost 7; bases outside the gene matches: 9. The CDR3 region has the DNA TGTGCCAGCAGCCCTGGGGAGGGGAGGAATGAGCAGTTCTTC. It translates to CASSPGEGRNEQFF.

The chain joins TRBV7-9 to TRBJ1-4; D possibly corresponds to TRBD1 (6 bases). Germline V CDR1 and CDR2: SEHNR, FQNEAQ (reference sequence). V was pared by 5 bases and J by 7 bases, with 14 bases between. The CDR3 extends over 14 amino acids. CDR3 sequence (DNA): TGTGCCAGCAGCCCCGAAGGGGGTCGTGAAAAACTGTTTTTT. It is translated as CASSPEGGREKLFF.

The chain is built from TRBV25-1 and TRBJ1-4; a weak D match, TRBD1 (6 bases). Trimming pared 5 bases from V and 4 bases from J, leaving 14 bases between. Germline CDR1 is MGHDK and CDR2 is SYGVNS. The CDR3 loop spans 15 amino acids. CDR3 sequence: CASSSQDRFNEKLFF. In DNA, the CDR3 is TGTGCCAGCAGTTCCCAGGACAGATTTAATGAAAAACTGTTTTTT.